A selection of T cell receptor beta chains follows, all from one sample in a study of liver allograft versus peripheral blood T cells. TCRdb passed the reads through MiXCR, listing each CDR3 protein once. This sample has some 8,000 distinct CDR3 sequences, with roughly 18% found just once. These receptors originate from a human patient who had a liver transplant. The graft donor may account for some of the T cells. CDR3s include the opening cysteine and the closing phenylalanine or tryptophan. Fields, in order: CDR3 DNA, CDR3 protein, V gene, clone size, D gene, J gene. The D gene is left open where the match is weak. A row's size may be missing; if present it is once, few, many or a size class.

CDR3 DNA: TGTGCCAGCGGGGGTGGAGGGCTCCATGGCTACACCTTC; CDR3 protein: CASGGGGLHGYTF; V gene: TRBV6-5; clone size: many; D gene: NA; J gene: TRBJ1-2
CDR3 DNA: TGCTGTGCCCCTCGAGTAGGGGGTCCTGAAGCTTTCTTT; CDR3 protein: CCAPRVGGPEAFF; V gene: TRBV20-1; clone size: NA; D gene: NA; J gene: TRBJ1-1
CDR3 DNA: TGTGCCAGCAGCTGGGGACAGGGGAACTATAATGAAAAACTGTTTTTT; CDR3 protein: CASSWGQGNYNEKLFF; V gene: TRBV12-3/TRBV12-4; clone size: NA; D gene: TRBD1; J gene: TRBJ1-4
CDR3 DNA: TGCGCCAGCAGCTTGATCAACAATGAGCAGTTCTTC; CDR3 protein: CASSLINNEQFF; V gene: TRBV5-1; clone size: NA; D gene: NA; J gene: TRBJ2-1
CDR3 DNA: TGTGCCTCGGGGGGACAGGTGGGAGGAAACACCATATATTTT; CDR3 protein: CASGGQVGGNTIYF; V gene: TRBV9; clone size: many; D gene: TRBD1; J gene: TRBJ1-3
CDR3 DNA: TGTGCCAGCAGCTTAGCCTGGACAGGGATATGGGACACCATATATTTT; CDR3 protein: CASSLAWTGIWDTIYF; V gene: TRBV7-9; clone size: few; D gene: TRBD1; J gene: TRBJ1-3
CDR3 DNA: TGTGCCAGCAGGGACAGCCCCGGGGAGCTGTTTTTT; CDR3 protein: CASRDSPGELFF; V gene: TRBV2; clone size: NA; D gene: NA; J gene: TRBJ2-2
CDR3 DNA: TGTGCCAGCAGCTTGGGTCCAGGCATCCAAGGATATGGCTACACCTTC; CDR3 protein: CASSLGPGIQGYGYTF; V gene: TRBV5-4; clone size: NA; D gene: NA; J gene: TRBJ1-2
CDR3 DNA: TGTGCCAGCAGCCCCGACAGGGCCGCCTATCAGCCCCAGCATTTT; CDR3 protein: CASSPDRAAYQPQHF; V gene: TRBV6-5; clone size: medium-sized; D gene: TRBD1; J gene: TRBJ1-5
CDR3 DNA: TGTGCCAGTAGTACTCTCGGACTTCTGGATTCACCCCTCCACTTT; CDR3 protein: CASSTLGLLDSPLHF; V gene: TRBV19; clone size: many; D gene: NA; J gene: TRBJ1-6
CDR3 DNA: TGTGCCACCAGCAGAGCGCCCCGGAATTCACCCCTCCACTTT; CDR3 protein: CATSRAPRNSPLHF; V gene: TRBV15; clone size: many; D gene: NA; J gene: TRBJ1-6
CDR3 DNA: TGTGCCAGTAGCCGCTCCGGCGCTTTTAACTATGGCTACACCTTC; CDR3 protein: CASSRSGAFNYGYTF; V gene: TRBV19; clone size: medium-sized; D gene: NA; J gene: TRBJ1-2
CDR3 DNA: TGTGCCAGCACCAGGGGAGGGGGCGAAAAACTGTTTTTT; CDR3 protein: CASTRGGGEKLFF; V gene: TRBV12-3/TRBV12-4; clone size: NA; D gene: TRBD1; J gene: TRBJ1-4
CDR3 DNA: TGCGCCAGCAGCTTGAGTGGACAGGTACGCTACGAGCAGTACTTC; CDR3 protein: CASSLSGQVRYEQYF; V gene: TRBV5-1; clone size: once; D gene: TRBD1; J gene: TRBJ2-7
CDR3 DNA: TGTGCCAGCAGTTTAGGGAACTATGGCTACACCTTC; CDR3 protein: CASSLGNYGYTF; V gene: TRBV12-3/TRBV12-4; clone size: few; D gene: NA; J gene: TRBJ1-2
CDR3 DNA: TGTGCCAGCAGCCCGAACATGAACACTGAAGCTTTCTTT; CDR3 protein: CASSPNMNTEAFF; V gene: TRBV11-2; clone size: few; D gene: NA; J gene: TRBJ1-1